The 20 T cell receptor beta chains below were found in one sample sequenced in a study of T cell changes during pregnancy in multiple sclerosis. The method was immunoSEQ multiplex PCR; TCRdb's version includes in-frame clones alone and lacks a portion of them. The data show about 97,000 clones, with approximately 91% seen just once and about 3.4% held by the top ten. Here the sequenced sample was peripheral blood, taken in the second trimester of pregnancy. Receptors originate from a female donor with multiple sclerosis, enrolled in a pregnancy study.

This chain uses TRBV7-2 with TRBJ2-7; 8 positions agree with TRBD1. CDR3 length equals 15 residues. Losses at the gene ends were 1 base for V and 3 bases for J; bases not matched to a gene: 5. CDR1 SGHTA and CDR2 FQGNSA come from the germline V gene. CDR3 bases: TGTGCCAGCAGCTTAGAGCGGACAGGGTACTACGAGCAGTACTTC. It codes for CASSLERTGYYEQYF.

The rearrangement joins TRBV29-1 to TRBJ1-4, with 7 nucleotides matching TRBD1. This CDR3 comprises 13 residues. The trim removed 7 bases at V and 8 bases at J, leaving 10 bases unmatched. Germline assignment: CDR1 SQVTM and CDR2 ANQGSEA. The DNA of the CDR3 is TGCAGCGCCTGGACAGGATCCCCCGAAAAACTGTTTTTT. It specifies CSAWTGSPEKLFF.

This clone was found once. The V call is TRBV6-5, the J call TRBJ2-3; 8 bases align to TRBD2. V was clipped by 0 bases and J by 3 bases; unmatched bases: 5. The CDR3 length is 16 residues. The germline V gene encodes CDR1 MNHEY and CDR2 SVGAGI. The CDR3 sequence: CASSYSGTRLTDTQYF. As DNA, the CDR3 is TGTGCCAGCAGTTACTCCGGGACTAGGCTAACAGATACGCAGTATTTT.

This chain uses TRBV5-4 with TRBJ2-7; 11 positions match TRBD2. The germline V gene has CDR1 SGHNT and CDR2 YYREEE (reference sequence). CDR3 length: 14 amino acids. V lost 4 bases, J lost 2 bases, and 2 bases stayed unmatched. The CDR3 sequence: CASSISGRAYEQYF. CDR3 DNA sequence: TGTGCCAGCAGCATTAGCGGGAGGGCCTACGAGCAGTACTTC.

This clone has just one count. V usage is TRBV6-1 and J usage is TRBJ2-5; TRBD2 matches 16 bases. The germline CDR1 and CDR2 sequences are MNHNS and SASEGT. V trimming: 3 bases; J trimming: 5 bases; junction bases outside the gene matches: 3. The CDR3 runs 16 residues. The CDR3, as DNA: TGTGCCAGCAGTGAGGGACTAGCGGGAGGGCTGGAGACCCAGTACTTC. Its protein is CASSEGLAGGLETQYF.

This chain connects TRBV6-1 to TRBJ2-7; D is possibly TRBD1 (5 bases). Germline V gene lookup returns CDR1 MNHNS and CDR2 SASEGT. There are 14 residues in the CDR3. V was clipped by 1 base and J by 3 bases, with 10 bases between them. The CDR3 spells CASSEGIGVYEQYF. The CDR3 DNA follows: TGTGCCAGCAGTGAAGGTATAGGGGTCTACGAGCAGTACTTC.

This rearrangement joins TRBV28 to TRBJ1-2; TRBD1 matches at 10 bases. CDR3 length equals 14 residues. Trimming at V came to 7 bases and at J to 8 bases, leaving 10 bases not matched to a gene. Germline loops: CDR1 MDHEN, CDR2 SYDVKM. The CDR3 DNA reads TGTGCCAGCACCGAGGACAGGGGGTGGTTCGGCTACACCTTC. Protein product: CASTEDRGWFGYTF.

The J gene is TRBJ2-7, the V gene TRBV6-1, with 9 nucleotides matching TRBD2. CDR3 length: 14 amino acids. Losses at the gene ends were 6 bases for V and 5 bases for J; bases not matched to a gene: 8. CDR1 is MNHNS and CDR2 is SASEGT in the germline V gene. CDR3 in amino acids: CASSLEREDHEQYF. CDR3 DNA: TGTGCCAGCAGCCTGGAGCGGGAGGACCACGAGCAGTACTTC.

This chain's CDR3 is CASRTRQGLGEQYF. CDR3 nucleotides: TGTGCCAGCAGAACCCGACAGGGACTAGGGGAGCAGTACTTC. V usage is TRBV2 and J usage is TRBJ2-7; weak D call: TRBD2 (8 bases). The V gene lost 6 bases and the J gene lost 7 bases, with 19 bases spanning the gap. This CDR3 has 14 residues. Germline lookup yields CDR1 SNHLY and CDR2 FYNNEI.

In this sample, this clone turned up once. The gene calls are TRBV14 and TRBJ1-1; no reliable D call. CDR1 and CDR2 (germline): SGHDN, FVKESK. This CDR3 region has 13 residues. V was cut by 1 base and J by 1 base, with 4 bases left in between. DNA of the CDR3: TGTGCCAGCAGCCAAGGGCCGAACACTGAAGCTTTCTTT. It codes for CASSQGPNTEAFF.

The chain joins TRBV29-1 to TRBJ2-2; a weak D match, TRBD1 (6 bases). V was clipped by 5 bases and J by 1 base, with 11 bases between them. This CDR3 comprises 14 residues. CDR1 and CDR2 from the germline V gene are SQVTM and ANQGSEA. CDR3 residues: CSVRTEMNTGELFF. DNA for the CDR3: TGCAGCGTTCGGACAGAGATGAACACCGGGGAGCTGTTTTTT.

The rearrangement links TRBV2 to TRBJ1-2; D is unresolved. Trimming took off 1 base at V and 9 bases at J, with 9 bases between the two ends. The CDR3 has 12 residues. From germline, CDR1 is SNHLY and CDR2 FYNNEI. In DNA form, the CDR3 reads TGTGCCAGCAGTGAAGAGGCGGAAAGCTACACCTTC. Protein product: CASSEEAESYTF. Based on the CDR3 plus reference TRBV2 and TRBJ1-2, the full variable domain is EPEVTQTPSHQVTQMGQEVILRCVPISNHLYFYWYRQILGQKVEFLVSFYNNEISEKSEIFDDQFSVERPDGSNFTLKIRSTKLEDSAMYFCASSEEAESYTFGSGTRLTVV.

V and J are TRBV5-1 and TRBJ2-7, with 9 bases that match TRBD1. The trim removed 0 bases at V and 6 bases at J, leaving 4 bases unmatched. CDR1 is SGHRS, CDR2 YFSETQ, per germline. The CDR3 spans 14 residues. Here the CDR3 reads CASSLEDRGGEQYF. CDR3 sequence (DNA): TGCGCCAGCAGCTTGGAGGACAGGGGAGGCGAGCAGTACTTC.

The chain joins TRBV2 to TRBJ2-7; 10 nucleotides align to TRBD1. Trimming cost V 10 bases and J 6 bases; bases outside gene matches: 9. Germline V lookup: CDR1 SNHLY, CDR2 FYNNEI. This CDR3 is built from 13 residues. CDR3 nucleotides: TGTGCCACCACCCGGGACAGGGGTGGCGAGCAGTACTTC. Encoded protein: CATTRDRGGEQYF.

The chain couples TRBV6-6 to TRBJ2-7; 9 nucleotides align to TRBD1. The germline V gene has CDR1 MNHNY and CDR2 SVGAGI (reference sequence). After removal of 6 bases from V and 2 bases from J, the junction contained 8 bases not matched to a gene. The CDR3 covers 15 residues. The CDR3 coding sequence is TGTGCCAGCAGGATACAGGGGGCGCTTCCCTACGAGCAGTACTTC. It specifies CASRIQGALPYEQYF.

This chain connects TRBV27 to TRBJ1-2, with 8 positions matching TRBD1. J gave up 4 bases and V 4 bases, and 11 bases lay outside the gene matches. This CDR3 has 16 amino acids. Germline CDR1 MNHEY, CDR2 SMNVEV (reference sequence). The DNA of the CDR3 is TGTGCCAGCAGTTCATCGCAGGGGGCGGCTATCTATGGCTACACCTTC. Amino acid sequence: CASSSSQGAAIYGYTF.

This rearrangement joins TRBV6-5 to TRBJ2-5; unclear D gene. Per germline, CDR1 MNHEY and CDR2 SVGAGI. Trimming removed 7 bases at V and 0 bases at J, with 3 bases between. The CDR3 contains 11 residues. This chain's CDR3 is CASTYQETQYF. CDR3 in DNA: TGTGCCAGCACCTACCAAGAGACCCAGTACTTC.

The V and J genes are TRBV28 and TRBJ1-1; 9 bases line up with TRBD1. Trimming cost V 4 bases and J 8 bases; bases outside gene matches: 8. Germline V gene sequence: CDR1 MDHEN, CDR2 SYDVKM. The length of the CDR3 is 14 residues. CDR3 bases: TGTGCCAGCAGTTCGGCGGGACAGGGTACGGAAGCTTTCTTT. Its protein is CASSSAGQGTEAFF.

This chain uses TRBV30 with TRBJ2-5; 12 nucleotides match TRBD2. J lost 0 bases, V lost 2 bases, and 10 bases had no gene match. Germline loops: CDR1 GTSNPN, CDR2 SVGIG (reference sequence). There are 18 residues in the CDR3. The CDR3 loop reads CAWSLGLAGQGYQETQYF. The CDR3 DNA reads as TGTGCCTGGAGTTTGGGACTAGCGGGCCAAGGGTACCAAGAGACCCAGTACTTC.

This sequence joins TRBV5-6 and TRBJ1-2; TRBD1 agrees at 7 bases. Germline lookup yields CDR1 SGHDT and CDR2 YYEEEE. The CDR3 contains 15 residues. After removal of 3 bases from V and 3 bases from J, the junction contained 8 bases not matched to a gene. CDR3 loop: CASSSATQGDYGYTF. The CDR3 DNA follows: TGTGCCAGCAGCTCCGCCACCCAGGGGGACTATGGCTACACCTTC.